The sample holds one count of the clone carrying this T cell receptor (beta chain). Other DNA sequences in the same sample also yield this CDR3. The sample belongs to a study of blood T cell repertoires in COVID-19. As for the study in general: Italy, Spain and the United States were the sources of the convalescent and acute COVID-19 samples. Nucleic acid was either cDNA or gDNA, and it came from T cells, B-cell-depleted T cells, or PBMCs.

Under the authors' procedure: The assay estimated nucleated cells by amplifying reference gene primers. The table came from immunoSEQ multiplex PCR; TCRdb's copy has only in-frame clones and leaves some out. The V and J calls and clone size are taken from that table; D and trimming were inferred from the DNA. The table lists over 200,000 clones, 75% to 90% of them singletons, with about 5% in the top ten. The CDR3 has 14 amino acids. J was trimmed by 4 bases and V by 0 bases; bases with no gene match: 1. From germline, CDR1 is SGHNT and CDR2 YYREEE (reference sequence). The chain combines TRBV5-4 with TRBJ2-7; 10 bases are a match to TRBD1. The sequence was obtained from a human donor in a cohort sampled during active COVID-19. The specimen was peripheral blood. In DNA, the CDR3 is TGTGCCAGCAGCTTGGGACAGGGGGCGTACGAGCAGTACTTC. Translating it yields CASSLGQGAYEQYF.